The 16 T cell receptor beta chains in this list originate from one sample, sequenced in a study of T cell responses to AZD1222 COVID-19 vaccine. The data were produced by immunoSEQ multiplex PCR, yet TCRdb's version contains in-frame clones alone and is incomplete. The table includes more than 70,000 clones, under 95% detected once. The source was peripheral blood, collected 28 days after the second AZD1222 dose. The receptors were sampled from an adult who received the AZD1222 COVID-19 vaccine.

The V and J genes are TRBV4-2 and TRBJ2-3, with TRBD2 matching over 15 bases. V dropped 0 bases and J dropped 2; count of bases not matched to a gene: 15. The germline V gene encodes CDR1 LGHNA and CDR2 YNFKEQ. CDR3 length: 22 residues. The CDR3 is CASSQDRIWTSGRAGVTDTQYF. The CDR3 region has the DNA TGTGCCAGCAGCCAAGACAGGATTTGGACTAGCGGGAGGGCCGGCGTCACAGATACGCAGTATTTT.

This CDR3 is CASSAPRGEFREETQYF. The CDR3 DNA reads TGTGCCAGCAGCGCCCCCAGGGGGGAGTTCCGGGAAGAGACCCAGTACTTC. This sequence joins TRBV9 and TRBJ2-5; perhaps TRBD1 as D (7 bases). This CDR3 spans 17 amino acids. Germline V gene sequence: CDR1 SGDLS, CDR2 YYNGEE. V lost 3 bases and J lost 3, with 21 bases in between.

This clone occurred once. This chain joins TRBV7-2 and TRBJ2-1; maybe TRBD2 (5 bases). V was trimmed by 4 bases and J by 3 bases, leaving 10 bases between them. This CDR3 has 14 amino acids. CDR1 and CDR2 (germline): SGHTA, FQGNSA. The CDR3 here is CASSSLRDYNEQFF. The CDR3 region has the DNA TGTGCCAGCAGCTCCCTGAGGGACTACAATGAGCAGTTCTTC.

This chain uses TRBV19 with TRBJ1-2; a weak D match, TRBD1 (6 bases). The V and J ends lost 3 bases and 1 base respectively, with 9 bases between them. Germline CDR1 reads LNHDA; CDR2 reads SQIVND (reference sequence). The CDR3 consists of 14 residues. CDR3 nucleotide sequence: TGTGCCAGTAGTATTCAGGGGTTTAACTATGGCTACACCTTC. Translating it yields CASSIQGFNYGYTF.

V usage is TRBV7-2 and J usage is TRBJ1-3; D is undetermined. V dropped 3 bases and J dropped 3 bases, with 9 bases sitting between them. The CDR3 has 14 residues. Germline CDR1 is SGHTA and CDR2 is FQGNSA. The CDR3 nucleotides are TGTGCCAGCAGCTTGACCGCTTTTGGAAACACCATATATTTT. It encodes CASSLTAFGNTIYF.

The V call is TRBV28, the J call TRBJ2-6; 8 nucleotides agree with TRBD1. J gave up 2 bases and V 6 bases, and 9 bases lay outside the gene matches. This CDR3 comprises 17 residues. Germline CDR1 is MDHEN and CDR2 is SYDVKM. CDR3 amino acids: CASRGVQGAPGANVLTF. The CDR3, as DNA: TGTGCCAGCAGAGGTGTCCAGGGGGCCCCTGGGGCCAACGTCCTGACTTTC.

The chain is built from TRBV28 and TRBJ2-5; TRBD1 or TRBD2 may be the D gene (5 bases each). Germline V gene sequence: CDR1 MDHEN, CDR2 SYDVKM. This CDR3 has 16 amino acids. Trimming took off 5 bases at V and 0 bases at J, with 16 bases between the two ends. CDR3 loop: CASSGPGRKYQETQYF. CDR3 DNA: TGTGCCAGCAGTGGGCCGGGACGGAAGTACCAAGAGACCCAGTACTTC.

The chain has TRBV10-3 and TRBJ1-3; unclear D gene. V was trimmed by 2 bases and J by 2 bases, leaving 13 bases between them. This CDR3 is built from 16 residues. Germline loops: CDR1 ENHRY, CDR2 SYGVKD. The CDR3 here is CAISEGVSGPGNTIYF. The CDR3 DNA sequence: TGTGCCATCAGTGAGGGGGTCTCGGGCCCTGGAAACACCATATATTTT.

This chain uses TRBV4-3 with TRBJ2-4; no clear D. This CDR3 is 16 amino acids long. Per the germline V gene, CDR1 is LGHNA and CDR2 is YSLEER. V shed 0 bases and J shed 3 bases, with 12 bases lying between them. Here the CDR3 DNA reads TGCGCCAGCAGCCAAGAGGCGTTGACTGTCAAAAACATTCAGTACTTC. Amino acid sequence: CASSQEALTVKNIQYF.

This chain connects TRBV7-9 to TRBJ1-5, with unresolved D. Trimming stripped 3 bases from V and 5 bases from J, with 8 bases between. CDR1 is SEHNR and CDR2 is FQNEAQ in the germline V gene (reference sequence). The CDR3 has 13 residues. CDR3 sequence: CASSFRSDQPQHF. The CDR3 DNA is TGTGCCAGCAGCTTCCGGTCGGATCAGCCCCAGCATTTT.

V is TRBV24-1 and J is TRBJ2-1, with 7 bases lining up with TRBD1. The junction had 9 bases not matched to a gene; V was cut back by 9 bases and J by 5 bases. The CDR3 runs to 14 residues. Germline V CDR1 and CDR2: KGHDR, SFDVKD. This CDR3 reads CATSLGQKNNEQFF. CDR3 nucleotides: TGTGCCACCTCCCTGGGACAGAAAAACAATGAGCAGTTCTTC.

This chain connects TRBV9 to TRBJ2-5; D gene ambiguous. V lost 0 bases and J lost 7, with 13 bases in between. Germline values: CDR1 SGDLS, CDR2 YYNGEE. The CDR3 runs to 14 residues. CDR3 sequence: CASSVAEPLGTQYF. The CDR3 region has the DNA TGTGCCAGCAGCGTAGCGGAACCCCTAGGGACCCAGTACTTC.

This chain joins TRBV9 and TRBJ1-5; TRBD1 matches 7 bases. The CDR3 spans 15 residues. V lost 0 bases, J lost 6 bases, and 6 bases stayed unmatched. Germline-derived CDR1 and CDR2 are SGDLS and YYNGEE. Here the CDR3 DNA reads TGTGCCAGCAGCGTAGGAACAGGGGCCGGTCAGCCCCAGCATTTT. As protein: CASSVGTGAGQPQHF. The whole variable domain, remainder taken from reference TRBV9 and TRBJ1-5, is DSGVTQTPKHLITATGQRVTLRCSPRSGDLSVYWYQQSLDQGLQFLIQYYNGEERAKGNILERFSAQQFPDLHSELNLSSLELGDSALYFCASSVGTGAGQPQHFGDGTRLSIL.

The chain carries TRBV10-3 and TRBJ1-4; D ambiguous. The CDR3 has 15 residues. The germline CDR1 and CDR2 sequences are ENHRY and SYGVKD. Trimming took off 6 bases at V and 0 bases at J, with 11 bases between the two ends. For the CDR3, the DNA is TGTGCCATCAGCGACCCTGGAGCAACTAATGAAAAACTGTTTTTT. Translating gives CAISDPGATNEKLFF.

J is TRBJ1-5 and V is TRBV7-2; weak D call: TRBD1 (6 bases). The germline V gene has CDR1 SGHTA and CDR2 FQGNSA. The CDR3 covers 15 residues. Between the trimmed V and J ends, which lost 1 base and 2 bases, there was a span of 9 bases. The chain's CDR3 is CASSLESGGNQPQHF. The CDR3 DNA sequence: TGTGCCAGCAGCTTAGAATCAGGGGGCAATCAGCCCCAGCATTTT.

The gene calls are TRBV6-6 and TRBJ2-1, with 10 bases matching TRBD1. The CDR3 spans 16 residues. The junction had 9 bases not matched to a gene; V was cut back by 6 bases and J by 4 bases. From germline, CDR1 is MNHNY and CDR2 SVGAGI (reference sequence). The CDR3 spells CASSSIPGQGYNEQFF. CDR3 coding DNA: TGTGCCAGCAGCTCTATTCCGGGACAGGGGTACAATGAGCAGTTCTTC.